This T cell receptor beta chain was recorded in a study of beta chain features in type 1 diabetes. Findings and caveats of the study: Any HLA-type effect on TCRB rearrangement remained unresolved here.

About this clone itself: Antigen unknown.

Central memory, naive, regulatory and stem cell-like memory CD4+ cells were sorted by CD45RO/CCR7/CD25/CD127/CD95/CD27. Investigators reverse transcribed all isolated RNA, so they sequenced expressed TCRB transcripts. Sequencing used immunoSEQ multiplex PCR; TCRdb keeps in-frame clones, though not all of them. The table shows roughly 370,000 clones, with over 11% occurring only once. There are 14 residues in the CDR3. Trimming shortened V by 5 bases and J by 5 bases, and 15 bases separated the two germline ends. Germline CDR1 is SSHAT and CDR2 is FNYEAQ (reference sequence). This sequence originates from a man aged 30 to 39 in good health. The chain links TRBV7-7 to TRBJ2-5, with unresolved D. Specimen: naive CD4+ T cells from blood. Written as DNA, the CDR3 is TGTGCCAGCAGCAAAGAGGTGAATCGGGAGACCCAGTACTTC. Its protein is CASSKEVNRETQYF.